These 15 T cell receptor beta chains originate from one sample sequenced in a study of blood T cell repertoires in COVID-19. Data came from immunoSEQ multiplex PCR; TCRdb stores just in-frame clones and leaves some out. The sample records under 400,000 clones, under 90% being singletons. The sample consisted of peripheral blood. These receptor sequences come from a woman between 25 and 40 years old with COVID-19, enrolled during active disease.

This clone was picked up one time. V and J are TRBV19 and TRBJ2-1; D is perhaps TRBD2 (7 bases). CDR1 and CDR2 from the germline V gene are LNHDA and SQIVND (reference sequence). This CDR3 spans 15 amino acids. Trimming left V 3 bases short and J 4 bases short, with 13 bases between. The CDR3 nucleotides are TGTGCCAGTAGTATGAGCGGGACACCTTACAATGAGCAGTTCTTC. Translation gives CASSMSGTPYNEQFF.

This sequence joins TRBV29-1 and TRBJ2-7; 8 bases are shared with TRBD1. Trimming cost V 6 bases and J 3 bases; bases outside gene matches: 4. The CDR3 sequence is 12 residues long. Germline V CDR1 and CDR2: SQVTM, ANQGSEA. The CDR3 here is CSVPGTGYEQYF. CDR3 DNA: TGCAGCGTCCCCGGGACAGGCTACGAGCAGTACTTC.

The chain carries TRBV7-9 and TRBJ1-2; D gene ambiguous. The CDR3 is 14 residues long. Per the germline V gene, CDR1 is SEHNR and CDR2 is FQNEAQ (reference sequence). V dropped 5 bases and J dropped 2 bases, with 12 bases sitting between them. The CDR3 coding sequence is TGTGCCAGCAGCCGAGGAGACGGGAACTATGGCTACACCTTC. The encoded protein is CASSRGDGNYGYTF.

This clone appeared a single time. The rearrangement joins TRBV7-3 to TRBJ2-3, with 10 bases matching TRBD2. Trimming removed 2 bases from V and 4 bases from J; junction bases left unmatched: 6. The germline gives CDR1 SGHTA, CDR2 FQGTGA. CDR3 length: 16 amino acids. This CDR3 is CASSLGLAGVSDTQYF. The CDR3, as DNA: TGTGCCAGCAGCTTAGGCCTAGCGGGAGTATCAGATACGCAGTATTTT.

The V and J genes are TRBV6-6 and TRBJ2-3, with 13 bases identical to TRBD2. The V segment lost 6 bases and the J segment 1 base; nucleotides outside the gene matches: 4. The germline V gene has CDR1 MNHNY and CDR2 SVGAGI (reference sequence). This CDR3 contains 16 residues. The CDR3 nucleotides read TGTGCCAGCAGCCGAGGACTAGCGGGGGGCACAGATACGCAGTATTTT. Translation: CASSRGLAGGTDTQYF.

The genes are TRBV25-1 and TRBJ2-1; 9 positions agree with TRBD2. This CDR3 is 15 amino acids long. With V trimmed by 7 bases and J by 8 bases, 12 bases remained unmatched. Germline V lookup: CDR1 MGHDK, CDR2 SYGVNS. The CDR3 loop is CASTPGSGRSYEQFF. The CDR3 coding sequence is TGTGCCAGCACCCCGGGGAGCGGGAGGAGCTATGAGCAGTTCTTC.

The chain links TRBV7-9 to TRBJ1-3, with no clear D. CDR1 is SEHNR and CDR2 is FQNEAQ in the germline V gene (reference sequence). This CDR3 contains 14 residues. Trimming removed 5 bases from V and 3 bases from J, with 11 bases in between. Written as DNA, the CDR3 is TGTGCCAGCAGCCCCCGGGAGGATGGAAACACCATATATTTT. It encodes CASSPREDGNTIYF.

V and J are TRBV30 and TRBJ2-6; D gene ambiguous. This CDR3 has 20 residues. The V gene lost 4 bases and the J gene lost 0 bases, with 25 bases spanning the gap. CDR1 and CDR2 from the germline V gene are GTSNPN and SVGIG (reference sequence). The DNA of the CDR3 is TGTGCCTGGAACCGGGTCTTGGTCAGTCGCCTAAGCTCTGGGGCCAACGTCCTGACTTTC. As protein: CAWNRVLVSRLSSGANVLTF.

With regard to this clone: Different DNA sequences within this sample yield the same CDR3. The CDR3 reads CASSAGQGNTEAFF. The CDR3 nucleotides are TGTGCCAGCAGCGCGGGACAGGGGAACACTGAAGCTTTCTTT. The chain joins TRBV9 to TRBJ1-1, with 9 bases identical to TRBD1. Trimming removed 3 bases from V and 1 base from J; junction bases left unmatched: 1. The germline V gene has CDR1 SGDLS and CDR2 YYNGEE. The CDR3 covers 14 residues. The full variable domain, rest sourced from reference TRBV9 and TRBJ1-1, is DSGVTQTPKHLITATGQRVTLRCSPRSGDLSVYWYQQSLDQGLQFLIQYYNGEERAKGNILERFSAQQFPDLHSELNLSSLELGDSALYFCASSAGQGNTEAFFGQGTRLTVV.

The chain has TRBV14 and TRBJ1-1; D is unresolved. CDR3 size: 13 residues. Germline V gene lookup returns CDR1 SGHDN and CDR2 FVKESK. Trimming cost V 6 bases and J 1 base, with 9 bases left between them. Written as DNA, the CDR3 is TGTGCCAGCAGTCTAGGAACGAACACTGAAGCTTTCTTT. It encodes CASSLGTNTEAFF.

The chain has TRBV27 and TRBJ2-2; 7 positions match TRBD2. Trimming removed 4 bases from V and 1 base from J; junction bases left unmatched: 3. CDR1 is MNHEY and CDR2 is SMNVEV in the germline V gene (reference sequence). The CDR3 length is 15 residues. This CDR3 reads CASSSPSGNTGELFF. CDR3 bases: TGTGCCAGCAGTTCCCCTAGCGGGAACACCGGGGAGCTGTTTTTT.

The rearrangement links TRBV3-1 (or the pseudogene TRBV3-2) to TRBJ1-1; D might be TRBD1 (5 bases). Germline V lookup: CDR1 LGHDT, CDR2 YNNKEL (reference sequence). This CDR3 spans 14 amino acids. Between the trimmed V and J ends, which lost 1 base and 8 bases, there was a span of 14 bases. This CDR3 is CASSQVSREREAFF. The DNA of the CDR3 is TGTGCCAGCAGCCAAGTTTCCAGGGAAAGAGAAGCTTTCTTT.

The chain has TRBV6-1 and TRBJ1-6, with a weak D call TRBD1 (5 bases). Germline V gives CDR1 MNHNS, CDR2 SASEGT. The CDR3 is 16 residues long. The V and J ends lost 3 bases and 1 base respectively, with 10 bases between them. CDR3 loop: CASSDQGMSYNSPLHF. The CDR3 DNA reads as TGTGCCAGCAGTGACCAGGGAATGTCCTATAATTCACCCCTCCACTTT.

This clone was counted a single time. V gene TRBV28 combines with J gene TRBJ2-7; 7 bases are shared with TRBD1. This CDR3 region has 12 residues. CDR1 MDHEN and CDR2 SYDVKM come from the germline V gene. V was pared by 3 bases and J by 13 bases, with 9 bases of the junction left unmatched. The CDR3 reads CASSFFGQDCYF. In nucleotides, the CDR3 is TGTGCCAGCAGTTTTTTTGGACAGGACTGTTACTTC.

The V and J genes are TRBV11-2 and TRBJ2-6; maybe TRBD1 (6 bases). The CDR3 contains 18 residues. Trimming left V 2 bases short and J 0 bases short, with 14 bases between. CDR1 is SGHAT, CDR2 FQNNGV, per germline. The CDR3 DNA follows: TGTGCCAGCAGCTTACCCGGACAGCCTATCTCTGGGGCCAACGTCCTGACTTTC. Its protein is CASSLPGQPISGANVLTF. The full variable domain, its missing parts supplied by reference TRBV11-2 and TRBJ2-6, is EAGVAQSPRYKIIEKRQSVAFWCNPISGHATLYWYQQILGQGPKLLIQFQNNGVVDDSQLPKDRFSAERLKGVDSTLKIQPAKLEDSAVYLCASSLPGQPISGANVLTFGAGSRLTVL.